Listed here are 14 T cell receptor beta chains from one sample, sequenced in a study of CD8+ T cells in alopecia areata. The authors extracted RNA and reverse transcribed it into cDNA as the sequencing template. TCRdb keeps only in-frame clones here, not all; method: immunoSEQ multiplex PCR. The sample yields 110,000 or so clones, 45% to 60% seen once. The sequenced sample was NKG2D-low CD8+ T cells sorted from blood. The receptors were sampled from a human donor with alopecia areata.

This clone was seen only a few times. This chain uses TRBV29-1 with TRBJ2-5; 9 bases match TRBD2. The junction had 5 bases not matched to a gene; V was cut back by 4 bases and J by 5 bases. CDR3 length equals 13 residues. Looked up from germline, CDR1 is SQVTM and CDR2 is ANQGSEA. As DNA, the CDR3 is TGCAGCGTTGCGCCAGCGGGAGGCGAGACCCAGTACTTC. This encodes CSVAPAGGETQYF.

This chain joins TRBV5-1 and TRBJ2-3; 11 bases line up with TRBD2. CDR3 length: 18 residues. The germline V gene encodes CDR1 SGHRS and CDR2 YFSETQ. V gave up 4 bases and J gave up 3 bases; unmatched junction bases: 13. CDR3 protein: CASSRAGLAESLTDTQYF. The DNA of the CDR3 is TGCGCCAGCAGCCGTGCGGGACTAGCGGAGAGCTTAACAGATACGCAGTATTTT.

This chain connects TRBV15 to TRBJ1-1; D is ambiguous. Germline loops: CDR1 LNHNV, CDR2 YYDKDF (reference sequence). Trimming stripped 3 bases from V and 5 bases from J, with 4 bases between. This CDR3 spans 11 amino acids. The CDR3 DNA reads TGTGCCACCAGCAGGACGACTGAAGCTTTCTTT. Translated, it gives CATSRTTEAFF. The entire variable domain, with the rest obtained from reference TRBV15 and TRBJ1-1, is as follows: DAMVIQNPRYQVTQFGKPVTLSCSQTLNHNVMYWYQQKSSQAPKLLFHYYDKDFNNEADTPDNFQSRRPNTSFCFLDIRSPGLGDTAMYLCATSRTTEAFFGQGTRLTVV.

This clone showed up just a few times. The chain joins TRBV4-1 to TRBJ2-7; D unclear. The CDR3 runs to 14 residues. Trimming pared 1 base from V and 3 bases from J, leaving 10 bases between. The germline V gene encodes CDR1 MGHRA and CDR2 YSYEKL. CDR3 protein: CASSQVPMNYEQYF. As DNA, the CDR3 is TGCGCCAGCAGCCAAGTCCCTATGAACTACGAGCAGTACTTC.

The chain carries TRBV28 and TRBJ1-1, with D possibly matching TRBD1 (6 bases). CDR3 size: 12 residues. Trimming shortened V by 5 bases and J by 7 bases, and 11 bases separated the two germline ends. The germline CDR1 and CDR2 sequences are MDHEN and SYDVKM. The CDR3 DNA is TGTGCCAGCAGTCAAAGGGGGTTTGAAGCTTTCTTT. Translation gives CASSQRGFEAFF.

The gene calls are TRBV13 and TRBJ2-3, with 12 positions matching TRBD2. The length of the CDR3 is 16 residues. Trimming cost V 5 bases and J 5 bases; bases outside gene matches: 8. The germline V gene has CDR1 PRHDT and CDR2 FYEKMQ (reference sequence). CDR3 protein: CASSERLAGALDTQYF. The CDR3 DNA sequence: TGTGCCAGCAGCGAACGACTAGCGGGAGCCCTAGATACGCAGTATTTT.

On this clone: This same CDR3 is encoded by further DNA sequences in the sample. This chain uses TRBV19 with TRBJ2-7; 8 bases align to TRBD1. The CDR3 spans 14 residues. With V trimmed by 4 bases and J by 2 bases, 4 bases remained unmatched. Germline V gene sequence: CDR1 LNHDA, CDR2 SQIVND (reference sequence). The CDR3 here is CASSSGQGAYEQYF. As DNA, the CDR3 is TGTGCCAGTAGTAGCGGACAGGGAGCCTACGAGCAGTACTTC.

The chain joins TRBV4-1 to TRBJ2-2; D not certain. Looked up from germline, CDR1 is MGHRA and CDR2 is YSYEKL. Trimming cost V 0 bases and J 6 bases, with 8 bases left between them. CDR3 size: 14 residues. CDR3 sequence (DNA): TGCGCCAGCAGCCAAGAACAGAGACCCGGGGAGCTGTTTTTT. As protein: CASSQEQRPGELFF.

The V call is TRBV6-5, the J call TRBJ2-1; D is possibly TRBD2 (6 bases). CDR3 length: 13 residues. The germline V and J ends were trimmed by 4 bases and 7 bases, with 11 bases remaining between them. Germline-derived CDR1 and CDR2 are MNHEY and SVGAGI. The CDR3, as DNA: TGTGCCAGCAGTTTGGCGGAGGGGAATGAGCAGTTCTTC. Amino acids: CASSLAEGNEQFF.

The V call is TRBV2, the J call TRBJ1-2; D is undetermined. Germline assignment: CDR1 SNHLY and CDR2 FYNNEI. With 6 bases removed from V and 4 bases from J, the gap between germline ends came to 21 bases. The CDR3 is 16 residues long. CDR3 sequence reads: CASSGMNPRRPYGYTF. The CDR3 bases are TGTGCCAGCAGCGGAATGAATCCAAGACGCCCCTATGGCTACACCTTC. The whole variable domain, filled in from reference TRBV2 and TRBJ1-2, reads EPEVTQTPSHQVTQMGQEVILRCVPISNHLYFYWYRQILGQKVEFLVSFYNNEISEKSEIFDDQFSVERPDGSNFTLKIRSTKLEDSAMYFCASSGMNPRRPYGYTFGSGTRLTVV.

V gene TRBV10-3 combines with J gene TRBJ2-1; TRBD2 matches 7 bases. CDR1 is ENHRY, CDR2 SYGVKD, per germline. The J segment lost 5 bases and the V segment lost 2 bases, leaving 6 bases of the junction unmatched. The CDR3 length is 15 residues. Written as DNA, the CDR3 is TGTGCCATCAGTGAGCCCGGGAGGAGGGACAATGAGCAGTTCTTC. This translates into CAISEPGRRDNEQFF.

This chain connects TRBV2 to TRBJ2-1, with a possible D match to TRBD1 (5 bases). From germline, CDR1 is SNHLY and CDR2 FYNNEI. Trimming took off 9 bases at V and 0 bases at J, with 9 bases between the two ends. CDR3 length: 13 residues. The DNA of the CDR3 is TGTGCCAGTGGGGCAGCCTCCTACAATGAGCAGTTCTTC. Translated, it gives CASGAASYNEQFF.

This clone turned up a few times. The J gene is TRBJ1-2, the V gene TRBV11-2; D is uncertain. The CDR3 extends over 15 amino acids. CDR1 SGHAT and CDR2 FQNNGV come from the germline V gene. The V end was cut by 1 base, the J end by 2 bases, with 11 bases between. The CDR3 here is CASSLAALGNYGYTF. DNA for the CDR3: TGTGCCAGCAGCTTAGCGGCGCTCGGGAACTATGGCTACACCTTC.

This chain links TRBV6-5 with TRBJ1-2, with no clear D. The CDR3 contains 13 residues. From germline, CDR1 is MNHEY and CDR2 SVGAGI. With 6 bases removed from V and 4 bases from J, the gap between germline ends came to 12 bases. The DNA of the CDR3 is TGTGCCAGCAGCATCAGAGGCGCCTATGGCTACACCTTC. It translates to CASSIRGAYGYTF.